This T cell receptor beta chain is from a study of T cell clones after liver transplantation. Sorting of unstimulated PBMCs yielded separate CD3+CD4+ and CD3+CD8+ fractions. Sequencing used immunoSEQ multiplex PCR; TCRdb keeps in-frame clones, though not all of them. The table shows fewer than 25,000 clones, with roughly 92% occurring only once. Findings and caveats of the study: These preliminary findings come from unstandardized post-transplant sampling times. The donor-reactive repertoire was only partly measurable in a couple of subjects, lacking donor cells.

A note on this clone: No antigen is known for it.

This CDR3 region has 15 residues. Trimming cost V 0 bases and J 4 bases; bases outside gene matches: 6. Germline-derived CDR1 and CDR2 are LGHNA and YSLEER. The starting material was CD8+ T cells from blood, obtained roughly 25 months after liver transplant. The chain joins TRBV4-3 to TRBJ2-7, with TRBD2 matching over 7 bases. The sequence derives from a human patient who received a liver transplant. Some T cells may originate from the graft donor. In nucleotides, the CDR3 is TGCGCCAGCAGCCAAGATCCACTAGCGACGTACGAGCAGTACTTC. The encoded protein is CASSQDPLATYEQYF.